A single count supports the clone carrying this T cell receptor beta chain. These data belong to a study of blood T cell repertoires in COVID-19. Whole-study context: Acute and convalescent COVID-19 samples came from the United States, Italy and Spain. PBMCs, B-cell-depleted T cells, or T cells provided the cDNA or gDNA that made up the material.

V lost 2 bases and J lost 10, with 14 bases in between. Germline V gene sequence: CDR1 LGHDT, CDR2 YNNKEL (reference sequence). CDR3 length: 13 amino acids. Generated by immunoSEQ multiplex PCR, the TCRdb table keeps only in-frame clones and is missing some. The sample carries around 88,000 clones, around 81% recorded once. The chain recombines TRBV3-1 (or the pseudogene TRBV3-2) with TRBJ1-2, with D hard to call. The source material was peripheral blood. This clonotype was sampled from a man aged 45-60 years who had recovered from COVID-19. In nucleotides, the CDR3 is TGTGCCAGCAGCCAATTGAGAGACATCCTCTACACCTTC. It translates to CASSQLRDILYTF.